This T cell receptor beta chain was observed in a study of cytomegalovirus exposure and HLA in healthy donors. Broader study findings: Because they were indistinguishable, some V segments, including TRBV6-2 and TRBV6-3, were excluded. Most sequenced TCRs were rare (though some public TCRs occurred in many donors). CMV serostatus stood as the only immune exposure information on hand.

Primers for the PCR totalled 60 Vbeta and 13 Jbeta. In the authors' methods: Roughly 80 million unique TCR beta chains, about 12 million shared, were counted in a later analysis. Repertoires were generated with immunoSEQ multiplex PCR, while TCRdb's copy carries only in-frame clones and drops some. The D gene and trimming were derived from the DNA, and the V and J assignments and clone size from that table. The table has 100,000 to 150,000 clones, roughly four fifths seen once. As concerns this clone: Its specificity is not known.

CDR1 is GTSNPN, CDR2 SVGIG, per germline (reference sequence). The CDR3 length is 14 residues. V shed 2 bases and J 6 bases; nucleotides not matched to a gene: 8. Specimen: PBMCs. The sequence derives from a boy between 5 and 17 years old in good health and CMV-seronegative. The chain links TRBV30 to TRBJ2-7; 9 positions agree with TRBD2. CDR3 sequence (DNA): TGTGCCTGGAGTCCCGGGACTAGCTTGGTCGAGCAGTACTTC. This encodes CAWSPGTSLVEQYF.